Following are 30 T cell receptor beta chains from one sample sequenced in a study of blood T cell repertoires in COVID-19. Only in-frame clones appear in the TCRdb table, and some are missing; sequencing was by immunoSEQ multiplex PCR. Among about 250,000 clones listed, more than 65% were seen once. Sequencing was performed on peripheral blood. These receptors came from a man in his fifties or sixties with active or convalescent COVID-19.

This clone was picked up many times. The rearrangement links TRBV19 to TRBJ2-7; TRBD1 might be the D (6 bases). The germline CDR1 and CDR2 sequences are LNHDA and SQIVND (reference sequence). The CDR3 runs to 14 residues. The V and J ends lost 0 bases and 4 bases respectively, with 10 bases between them. CDR3: CASSIDRTAYEQYF. CDR3 nucleotide sequence: TGTGCCAGTAGTATAGACCGGACAGCTTACGAGCAGTACTTC.

The V gene is TRBV6-5, the J gene TRBJ1-1, with unresolved D. The CDR3 runs to 14 residues. V lost 2 bases, J lost 3 bases, and 10 bases lay in between. Germline V gives CDR1 MNHEY, CDR2 SVGAGI. CDR3 sequence: CASSYRVADTEAFF. In nucleotides, the CDR3 is TGTGCCAGCAGTTACCGGGTGGCGGACACTGAAGCTTTCTTT.

The chain joins TRBV11-2 to TRBJ2-7, with TRBD1 matching 8 bases. The J segment lost 3 bases and the V segment lost 0 bases, leaving 10 bases of the junction unmatched. Per germline, CDR1 SGHAT and CDR2 FQNNGV. CDR3 length: 17 residues. This CDR3 reads CASSLDQGQVNLYEQYF. CDR3 in DNA: TGTGCCAGCAGCTTAGATCAGGGACAGGTGAACCTCTACGAGCAGTACTTC.

The chain couples TRBV7-3 to TRBJ1-2; 7 bases match TRBD1. Germline assignment: CDR1 SGHTA and CDR2 FQGTGA. There are 13 residues in the CDR3. Trimming cost V 5 bases and J 7 bases; bases outside gene matches: 7. In nucleotides, the CDR3 is TGTGCCAGCAGCCCCGACAGGGTTAGTGGCTACACCTTC. Translation gives CASSPDRVSGYTF.

V usage is TRBV5-1 and J usage is TRBJ1-1; 9 bases are shared with TRBD1. This CDR3 spans 15 amino acids. With V trimmed by 4 bases and J by 5 bases, 9 bases remained unmatched. The germline CDR1 and CDR2 sequences are SGHRS and YFSETQ. Written as DNA, the CDR3 is TGCGCCAGCAGCCTCGGGACAGGGAGGTTGACTGAAGCTTTCTTT. The encoded protein is CASSLGTGRLTEAFF.

The gene calls are TRBV3-1 (or the pseudogene TRBV3-2) and TRBJ2-3; TRBD2 agrees at 9 bases. The V and J ends lost 3 bases and 3 bases, in that order; junction bases with no gene match: 4. CDR3 length: 15 residues. Looked up from germline, CDR1 is LGHDT and CDR2 is YNNKEL (reference sequence). DNA for the CDR3: TGTGCCAGCAGCCAGGCGGGGGGGCGGACAGATACGCAGTATTTT. Amino acids: CASSQAGGRTDTQYF.

V and J are TRBV6-1 and TRBJ1-2; maybe TRBD1 (5 bases). The germline V and J ends were trimmed by 1 base and 5 bases, with 5 bases remaining between them. Germline V gene lookup returns CDR1 MNHNS and CDR2 SASEGT. The CDR3 contains 12 residues. The CDR3 spells CASSEEGYGYTF. CDR3 DNA sequence: TGTGCCAGCAGTGAAGAGGGGTATGGCTACACCTTC.

V gene TRBV27 combines with J gene TRBJ2-7; 9 bases align to TRBD1. Trimming at V came to 6 bases and at J to 3 bases, leaving 6 bases not matched to a gene. The CDR3 spans 14 residues. Germline V gene data show CDR1 as MNHEY and CDR2 as SMNVEV (reference sequence). CDR3 sequence reads: CASSPGQGYYEQYF. For the CDR3, the DNA is TGTGCCAGCAGCCCGGGACAGGGTTACTACGAGCAGTACTTC.

This clone showed up just a few times. This sequence joins TRBV28 and TRBJ1-1, with 7 bases fitting TRBD1. Germline V gene sequence: CDR1 MDHEN, CDR2 SYDVKM. This CDR3 has 13 amino acids. The junction had 7 bases not matched to a gene; V was cut back by 7 bases and J by 5 bases. The DNA for the CDR3 is TGTGCCAGCACCAACAGGGGTGTTACTGAAGCTTTCTTT. Its translation: CASTNRGVTEAFF.

This rearrangement joins TRBV6-2 or TRBV6-3 to TRBJ1-5; D is possibly TRBD1 (6 bases). Germline V lookup: CDR1 MNHEY, CDR2 SVGEGT. This CDR3 is built from 15 residues. V was pared by 4 bases and J by 2 bases, with 12 bases between. CDR3 region: CASSFPGAGNQPQHF. CDR3 bases: TGTGCCAGCAGTTTCCCAGGGGCTGGCAATCAGCCCCAGCATTTT.

This clone was detected only a few times. The rearrangement links TRBV4-2 to TRBJ1-1, with 7 bases aligning to TRBD1. This CDR3 is built from 16 residues. Germline assignment: CDR1 LGHNA and CDR2 YNFKEQ. Trimming at V came to 1 base and at J to 0 bases, leaving 5 bases not matched to a gene. The CDR3 nucleotides are TGTGCCAGCAGCCAAGTCGCAGGGGGGATGAACACTGAAGCTTTCTTT. It yields the protein CASSQVAGGMNTEAFF.

This clone was counted a single time. The chain combines TRBV2 with TRBJ2-1; D not resolved. Germline CDR1 reads SNHLY; CDR2 reads FYNNEI. The V end was cut by 4 bases, the J end by 7 bases, with 8 bases between. There are 12 residues in the CDR3. The CDR3 spells CASSVAWNEQFF. CDR3 nucleotides: TGTGCCAGCAGTGTTGCGTGGAATGAGCAGTTCTTC.

V is TRBV7-6 and J is TRBJ1-5; the match to TRBD1 covers 8 bases. Trimming took 4 bases from V and 5 from J; bases not matched to a gene: 7. Germline values: CDR1 SGHVS, CDR2 FNYEAQ. This CDR3 is built from 15 residues. In nucleotides, the CDR3 is TGTGCCAGCAGCTCAAGCAGGGGGCGCGATCAGCCCCAGCATTTT. Translated: CASSSSRGRDQPQHF.

The chain joins TRBV3-1 (or the pseudogene TRBV3-2) to TRBJ1-2; 10 positions agree with TRBD1. Germline CDR1 LGHDT, CDR2 YNNKEL (reference sequence). The CDR3 runs 15 residues. V lost 4 bases to trimming and J lost 7 bases; unmatched junction nucleotides: 9. The CDR3: CASSRDRGRDVGYTF. The CDR3 DNA reads as TGTGCCAGCAGCCGCGACAGGGGGCGAGATGTTGGCTACACCTTC.

The genes are TRBV19 and TRBJ2-5, with TRBD2 matching 7 bases. CDR3 length: 15 residues. Germline V lookup: CDR1 LNHDA, CDR2 SQIVND (reference sequence). V trimming: 5 bases; J trimming: 5 bases; junction bases outside the gene matches: 11. The CDR3 loop reads CASSSLERGRETQYF. The CDR3 nucleotides are TGTGCCAGTAGTTCCCTGGAGCGGGGCCGGGAGACCCAGTACTTC.

This chain links TRBV7-9 with TRBJ2-7, with TRBD2 identical over 9 bases. Losses at the gene ends were 5 bases for V and 2 bases for J; bases not matched to a gene: 4. The CDR3 has 14 residues. Germline-derived CDR1 and CDR2 are SEHNR and FQNEAQ (reference sequence). The CDR3 DNA follows: TGTGCCAGCAGCCCTAGCGGGGCGACCTACGAGCAGTACTTC. Translation gives CASSPSGATYEQYF.

CDR3 sequence: CASSLHPGGDTGELFF. The CDR3, as DNA: TGTGCCAGCAGTTTACACCCGGGAGGGGACACCGGGGAGCTGTTTTTT. The chain employs TRBV6-6 and TRBJ2-2; TRBD2 agrees at 8 bases. In germline, CDR1 is MNHNY, CDR2 SVGAGI (reference sequence). This CDR3 has 16 amino acids. The junction had 7 bases not matched to a gene; V was cut back by 4 bases and J by 3 bases.

The chain's CDR3 is CASSWSGAYSYNEQFF. CDR3 sequence (DNA): TGTGCCAGCAGCTGGAGCGGGGCCTACTCCTACAATGAGCAGTTCTTC. The rearrangement uses TRBV5-6 and TRBJ2-1, with 7 bases identical to TRBD2. Germline values: CDR1 SGHDT, CDR2 YYEEEE. CDR3 length equals 16 residues. V lost 3 bases and J lost 0; bases outside the gene matches: 6.

This clone has more than one count but fewer than ten. The V gene is TRBV4-1, the J gene TRBJ1-6; perhaps TRBD1 as D (6 bases). Germline loops: CDR1 MGHRA, CDR2 YSYEKL. This CDR3 comprises 17 residues. The V end lost 1 base, the J end lost 6 bases, and 16 bases lay between the germline ends. CDR3 nucleotide sequence: TGCGCCAGCAGCCAAGTTTTTGACAGGAGGATTAATTCACCCCTCCACTTT. Translating gives CASSQVFDRRINSPLHF.

The rearrangement uses TRBV11-2 and TRBJ1-3; a possible D gene is TRBD1 (6 bases). Trimming removed 0 bases from V and 2 bases from J, with 8 bases in between. Germline CDR1 and CDR2: SGHAT and FQNNGV. The CDR3 extends over 15 amino acids. The CDR3 loop is CASSLEGGPGNTIYF. Written as DNA, the CDR3 is TGTGCCAGCAGCTTAGAGGGGGGGCCTGGAAACACCATATATTTT.

This clone was observed a handful of times. The CDR3 sequence: CASSLSPAGGSYSNQPQHF. The CDR3 region has the DNA TGTGCCAGCAGCTTGAGCCCAGCAGGAGGCTCCTATAGCAATCAGCCCCAGCATTTT. The V call is TRBV5-5, the J call TRBJ1-5; D gene unclear. With 1 base removed from V and 0 bases from J, the gap between germline ends came to 20 bases. Germline CDR1 SGHKS, CDR2 YYEKEE (reference sequence). CDR3 length equals 19 residues.

The chain joins TRBV9 to TRBJ2-3; 9 nucleotides agree with TRBD2. Germline V gene sequence: CDR1 SGDLS, CDR2 YYNGEE. This CDR3 region has 17 residues. The ends lost 4 bases at V and 1 base at J; junction bases unmatched: 10. CDR3: CASSSVGIAGGTDTQYF. CDR3 coding DNA: TGTGCCAGCAGCTCCGTGGGGATAGCGGGGGGCACAGATACGCAGTATTTT.

This clone occurred a few times. J is TRBJ1-2 and V is TRBV9; maybe TRBD1 (5 bases). Deletions cut 0 bases from V and 5 bases from J, with 11 bases between. The CDR3 is 14 amino acids. The V gene's germline CDR1 is SGDLS and CDR2 YYNGEE. CDR3 nucleotide sequence: TGTGCCAGCAGCGTAGACTACAGGCAATATGGCTACACCTTC. Protein product: CASSVDYRQYGYTF.

V is TRBV2 and J is TRBJ1-2, with 7 positions matching TRBD1. This CDR3 has 15 amino acids. Unmatched junction bases numbered 9, after V lost 5 bases and J lost 3 bases. The germline CDR1 and CDR2 sequences are SNHLY and FYNNEI. The CDR3 DNA sequence: TGTGCCAGCAGTAAGGGGGCAGGGATCGACTATGGCTACACCTTC. Translating it yields CASSKGAGIDYGYTF.

This rearrangement joins TRBV3-1 (or the pseudogene TRBV3-2) to TRBJ1-1; D gene unclear. This CDR3 is built from 14 residues. V lost 0 bases, J lost 5 bases, and 10 bases lay in between. Germline V lookup: CDR1 LGHDT, CDR2 YNNKEL (reference sequence). The CDR3: CASSQDTSRTEAFF. The CDR3 DNA follows: TGTGCCAGCAGCCAAGACACCTCCCGGACTGAAGCTTTCTTT.

This chain connects TRBV5-4 to TRBJ1-2; D may be TRBD1 (6 bases). Trimming shortened V by 3 bases and J by 3 bases, and 12 bases separated the two germline ends. The CDR3 is 14 amino acids. The germline V gene has CDR1 SGHNT and CDR2 YYREEE (reference sequence). This CDR3 reads CASSSTGYDYGYTF. The CDR3 coding sequence is TGTGCCAGCAGCTCCACAGGGTACGACTATGGCTACACCTTC. The whole variable domain, remainder taken from reference TRBV5-4 and TRBJ1-2, is ETGVTQSPTHLIKTRGQQVTLRCSSQSGHNTVSWYQQALGQGPQFIFQYYREEENGRGNFPPRFSGLQFPNYSSELNVNALELDDSALYLCASSSTGYDYGYTFGSGTRLTVV.

The count of this clone is one. This sequence joins TRBV19 and TRBJ1-5, with D possibly being TRBD1 (5 bases). Per germline, CDR1 LNHDA and CDR2 SQIVND (reference sequence). The CDR3 is made up of 14 amino acids. The V end lost 5 bases, the J end lost 7 bases, and 15 bases lay between the germline ends. The CDR3 protein is CASSSRRGGQPQHF. The CDR3 DNA follows: TGTGCCAGTAGTTCTCGAAGGGGCGGACAGCCCCAGCATTTT. The variable domain in full, with the rest retrieved from reference TRBV19 and TRBJ1-5, is DGGITQSPKYLFRKEGQNVTLSCEQNLNHDAMYWYRQDPGQGLRLIYYSQIVNDFQKGDIAEGYSVSREKKESFPLTVTSAQKNPTAFYLCASSSRRGGQPQHFGDGTRLSIL.

V gene TRBV10-3 combines with J gene TRBJ2-7, with TRBD1 identical over 11 bases. This CDR3 comprises 17 residues. J was trimmed by 0 bases and V by 4 bases; bases with no gene match: 8. CDR1 and CDR2 (germline): ENHRY, SYGVKD. CDR3 loop: CAISAPSGTGGSYEQYF. The CDR3 region has the DNA TGTGCCATCAGTGCCCCCTCGGGGACAGGGGGCTCCTACGAGCAGTACTTC.

This sequence joins TRBV11-2 and TRBJ1-1; no clear D. The ends were cut back, 3 bases at V and 4 bases at J, with 12 bases in the middle. The CDR3 runs 14 residues. Looked up from germline, CDR1 is SGHAT and CDR2 is FQNNGV. CDR3: CASSFGEIGTEAFF. The CDR3 nucleotides are TGTGCCAGCAGCTTCGGAGAAATAGGCACTGAAGCTTTCTTT.

The chain joins TRBV11-3 to TRBJ2-3; 8 nucleotides align to TRBD2. The CDR3 is 14 amino acids. The germline V gene encodes CDR1 SGHNT and CDR2 YENEEA. V shed 4 bases, J shed 4 bases, and the junction held 4 bases outside the gene matches. CDR3 sequence (DNA): TGTGCCAGCAGCTCCCGGACTAGCTCAGATACGCAGTATTTT. Its protein product is CASSSRTSSDTQYF.